The clone carrying this T cell receptor beta chain has a count of ten or more. There are 18 residues in the CDR3. With V trimmed by 3 bases and J by 6 bases, 15 bases remained unmatched. The germline gives CDR1 KGHSH, CDR2 LQKENI. Extraction yielded total RNA from whole blood (unfractionated). This record belongs to a study of human T cells and chemical hapten exposure. The library labeled individual cDNA molecules by adding unique molecular identifiers to them. Authors' methods: Samples contained a median of 95,638 TCRs, with a range of roughly 20,000 to 690,600. Using its own MiXCR run on the 5' RACE reads, TCRdb lists one record per CDR3 protein. The V and J calls here are based on TCRdb, not the publication. Of approximately 150,000 distinct CDR3 sequences detected, around 4.1% appear once; the ten largest clones hold around 1.5%.

The clonotype originates from a female donor in good health. The chain joins TRBV18 to TRBJ2-3; 10 nucleotides agree with TRBD2. CDR3 DNA: TGTGCCAGCTCACCTCCCAGGATAGCGGGGGGTCCCCGGGATACGCAGTATTTT. Amino acids: CASSPPRIAGGPRDTQYF.